These 14 T cell receptor beta chains share one sample of origin, sequenced in a study of T cells in Graves' hyperthyroidism and ophthalmopathy. Researchers took RNA transcripts and amplified the TCR beta CDR3 regions from them. RT-PCR in the first round (using the HTBI primer set) targeted the TCR CDR3. TCRdb reanalysed the multiplex PCR reads using MiXCR and keeps one entry per CDR3 protein. The data hold 270,000 or so distinct CDR3 sequences, with around 15% observed a single time. The sample was blood. The origin of the receptors is a woman aged 50 to 65 with Graves' hyperthyroidism that later progressed to Graves' ophthalmopathy.

The chain employs TRBV6-4 and TRBJ2-1, with TRBD1 matching 10 bases. V gave up 6 bases and J gave up 7 bases; unmatched junction bases: 9. The CDR3 loop spans 15 amino acids. Per germline, CDR1 MRHNA and CDR2 SNTAGT. CDR3 sequence reads: CASSGRQGAKNEQFF. CDR3 coding DNA: TGTGCCAGCAGCGGACGACAGGGGGCGAAGAATGAGCAGTTCTTC.

This clonotype was detected many times. This chain links TRBV7-2 with TRBJ2-7; D is perhaps TRBD1 (5 bases). There are 14 residues in the CDR3. Deletions cut 3 bases from V and 0 bases from J, with 9 bases between. Looked up from germline, CDR1 is SGHTA and CDR2 is FQGNSA. The CDR3 sequence: CASSLDTFSYEQYF. The CDR3 DNA is TGTGCCAGCAGCTTGGACACCTTCTCCTACGAGCAGTACTTC.

There are many counts of this clonotype. In DNA form, the CDR3 reads TGTGCTAGTGGCTTCCGCGGCACTGAAGCTTTCTTT. This translates into CASGFRGTEAFF. This chain uses TRBV12-5 with TRBJ1-1; D is unresolved. This CDR3 is built from 12 residues. Germline assignment: CDR1 LGHNT and CDR2 FRNRAP. Trimming took 6 bases from V and 4 from J, leaving 9 bases between them.

The CDR3 DNA follows: TGCGCCAGCAGTGAGCCGCCCCGGACAGGGGATGAGCAGTTCTTC. Residues: CASSEPPRTGDEQFF. V gene TRBV10-2 combines with J gene TRBJ2-1, with 9 positions matching TRBD1. This CDR3 is 15 amino acids long. V lost 2 bases and J lost 8; bases outside the gene matches: 7. Per germline, CDR1 WSHSY and CDR2 SAAADI.

This clonotype showed up many times. The junction shows a germline mismatch at one end, possibly a read error. This rearrangement joins TRBV20-1 to TRBJ2-7; TRBD2 matches 9 bases. The germline V gene encodes CDR1 DFQATT and CDR2 SNEGSKA (reference sequence). CDR3 length: 14 residues. The CDR3 DNA reads TGCAGTGCGAGTCCCGGGACTAGCTCCAACGAGCAGTACTTC. Its translation: CSASPGTSSNEQYF.

There are many counts of this clonotype. V is TRBV24-1 and J is TRBJ2-1; no reliable D call. CDR1 KGHDR and CDR2 SFDVKD come from the germline V gene. This CDR3 is 16 amino acids long. V was clipped by 3 bases and J by 2 bases, with 13 bases between them. CDR3 protein: CATSDQGSRPYNEQFF. Written as DNA, the CDR3 is TGTGCCACCAGTGATCAAGGGTCCCGTCCCTACAATGAGCAGTTCTTC.

There are many counts of this clonotype. J is TRBJ2-3 and V is TRBV6-1, with D possibly matching TRBD2 (5 bases). CDR1 is MNHNS and CDR2 is SASEGT in the germline V gene. V was clipped by 5 bases and J by 0 bases, with 15 bases between them. The CDR3 sequence is 16 residues long. CDR3 protein: CASSFIVATSTDTQYF. CDR3 nucleotides: TGTGCCAGCAGTTTTATTGTAGCGACTAGCACAGATACGCAGTATTTT.

This chain joins TRBV19 and TRBJ2-2; no definite D call. There are 12 residues in the CDR3. Germline loops: CDR1 LNHDA, CDR2 SQIVND (reference sequence). V was cut by 2 bases and J by 6 bases, with 4 bases left in between. CDR3 DNA: TGTGCCAGTAGTATATTGCCCGGGGAGCTGTTTTTT. Protein: CASSILPGELFF.

The sample holds many counts of this clonotype. The chain uses TRBV9 and TRBJ1-2; 7 positions match TRBD1. V dropped 3 bases and J dropped 4; count of bases not matched to a gene: 9. The germline V gene encodes CDR1 SGDLS and CDR2 YYNGEE. The CDR3 runs to 15 residues. CDR3 DNA sequence: TGTGCCAGCAGCGAGCCGGGACAGTACCCCTATGGCTACACCTTC. It is translated as CASSEPGQYPYGYTF.

This clonotype was recorded many times. The gene calls are TRBV28 and TRBJ1-2; D remains ambiguous. The CDR3 spans 13 residues. The germline V gene encodes CDR1 MDHEN and CDR2 SYDVKM. The V end lost 6 bases, the J end lost 4 bases, and 12 bases lay between the germline ends. CDR3 loop: CASSLNLGYGYTF. The CDR3 DNA follows: TGTGCCAGCAGCCTTAATCTGGGCTATGGCTACACCTTC.

This clonotype was observed a few times. The chain recombines TRBV15 with TRBJ2-7; no clear D gene. V lost 0 bases and J 2 bases, leaving 11 bases between the germline ends. The germline V gene encodes CDR1 LNHNV and CDR2 YYDKDF (reference sequence). The CDR3 length is 15 residues. Here the CDR3 DNA reads TGTGCCACCAGCAGAGACGGGTACAAGACCTACGAGCAGTACTTC. This translates into CATSRDGYKTYEQYF.

This clonotype was observed many times. This chain uses TRBV12-3 or TRBV12-4 with TRBJ2-1, with unresolved D. V dropped 8 bases and J dropped 5 bases, with 13 bases sitting between them. This CDR3 spans 13 amino acids. CDR3 in amino acids: CASGPTGHNEQFF. The CDR3 DNA reads TGTGCCAGCGGCCCCACCGGGCACAATGAGCAGTTCTTC.

Only a few counts were recorded for this clonotype. This chain uses TRBV13 with TRBJ2-7; 7 bases match TRBD2. V lost 4 bases, J lost 0 bases, and 18 bases stayed unmatched. Germline CDR1 and CDR2: PRHDT and FYEKMQ (reference sequence). The CDR3 spans 19 residues. The CDR3 coding sequence is TGTGCCAGCAGCTCAATCGGCGGGATTGGGACTAACCCCTCCTACGAGCAGTACTTC. It yields the protein CASSSIGGIGTNPSYEQYF.

In this sample, this clonotype turned up a few times. This rearrangement joins TRBV4-1 to TRBJ2-1, with D maybe TRBD1 (5 bases). Per germline, CDR1 MGHRA and CDR2 YSYEKL. V was trimmed by 4 bases and J by 6 bases, leaving 13 bases between them. This CDR3 contains 14 residues. The CDR3 region is CASSRTFGSNEQFF. The CDR3 DNA follows: TGCGCCAGCAGCCGGACATTTGGGTCCAATGAGCAGTTCTTC.